Listed here are 15 T cell receptor beta chains from one sample, sequenced in a study of T cells in Graves' hyperthyroidism and ophthalmopathy. TCR beta CDR3 regions were amplified from RNA. An initial round of RT-PCR targeting the TCR CDR3 relied on the HTBI primer set. MiXCR, applied by TCRdb to the multiplex PCR reads, yields one record per CDR3 protein. The sample shows about 260,000 distinct CDR3 sequences, 16% of them seen only once. Sequences were obtained from blood. The receptors originated from a woman between 18 and 30 years old with Graves' ophthalmopathy.

This clonotype was seen repeatedly, ten times or more. The CDR3 nucleotides read TGTGCCAGCAGTTTTTCGGGAGCAACCTACGAGCAGTACTTC. It yields the protein CASSFSGATYEQYF. The V gene is TRBV27, the J gene TRBJ2-7, with D perhaps matching TRBD2 (6 bases). Between the trimmed V and J ends, which lost 3 bases and 2 bases, there was a span of 11 bases. The CDR3 is 14 residues long. Germline assignment: CDR1 MNHEY and CDR2 SMNVEV (reference sequence).

This clonotype was detected ten times or more. This rearrangement joins TRBV20-1 to TRBJ1-6, with 10 bases identical to TRBD1. Germline values: CDR1 DFQATT, CDR2 SNEGSKA (reference sequence). V was pared by 3 bases and J by 10 bases, with 6 bases of the junction left unmatched. The CDR3 is made up of 14 amino acids. CDR3 residues: CSARKGTGESPLHF. DNA of the CDR3: TGCAGTGCTAGGAAGGGGACAGGGGAATCACCCCTCCACTTT.

This clonotype has more than one count but fewer than ten. This chain connects TRBV10-3 to TRBJ1-1; TRBD1 matches 12 bases. The CDR3 is 18 residues long. The germline gives CDR1 ENHRY, CDR2 SYGVKD. V lost 8 bases and J lost 4; bases outside the gene matches: 17. CDR3 protein: CAISISPGTGGYITEAFF. Here the CDR3 DNA reads TGTGCCATCTCCATCTCTCCCGGGACAGGGGGCTATATCACTGAAGCTTTCTTT.

At least ten counts were recorded for this clonotype. V gene TRBV2 combines with J gene TRBJ1-4; 7 nucleotides match TRBD1. The CDR3 sequence is 15 residues long. Germline V gene data show CDR1 as SNHLY and CDR2 as FYNNEI. V was pared by 7 bases and J by 4 bases, with 9 bases of the junction left unmatched. CDR3 sequence reads: CASNRGGQFNEKLFF. The DNA for the CDR3 is TGTGCCAGCAACCGAGGGGGACAGTTTAATGAAAAACTGTTTTTT.

This clonotype was counted many times. V usage is TRBV7-2 and J usage is TRBJ2-3, with a tentative D call TRBD2 (6 bases). Germline CDR1 reads SGHTA; CDR2 reads FQGNSA. This CDR3 region has 17 residues. V gave up 8 bases and J gave up 0 bases, with 21 bases separating them. The DNA of the CDR3 is TGTGCCAGCCCCCCGCGGGACCTAGACTCTAGCACAGATACGCAGTATTTT. Residues: CASPPRDLDSSTDTQYF.

This clonotype occurred many times. The chain has TRBV5-1 and TRBJ1-1, with 9 positions matching TRBD1. From germline, CDR1 is SGHRS and CDR2 YFSETQ. The CDR3 sequence is 14 residues long. V shed 2 bases, J shed 4 bases, and the junction held 3 bases outside the gene matches. CDR3 nucleotide sequence: TGCGCCAGCAGCTTAACGACAGGGGGCACTGAAGCTTTCTTT. Translated, it gives CASSLTTGGTEAFF.

This clonotype was found many times. This rearrangement joins TRBV6-1 to TRBJ2-7; 7 nucleotides align to TRBD2. CDR3 size: 13 residues. CDR1 is MNHNS, CDR2 SASEGT, per germline. V trimming: 5 bases; J trimming: 3 bases; junction bases outside the gene matches: 4. As DNA, the CDR3 is TGTGCCAGCAGTTCGACTAGCAGCTACGAGCAGTACTTC. This codes for CASSSTSSYEQYF.

The genes are TRBV6-1 and TRBJ1-1; D is perhaps TRBD1 (5 bases). The CDR3 runs to 16 residues. Between the trimmed V and J ends, which lost 6 bases and 4 bases, there was a span of 21 bases. Germline V lookup: CDR1 MNHNS, CDR2 SASEGT. The CDR3 DNA follows: TGTGCCAGCAGAACGCCCGCCGGGGGGACGGGCACTGAAGCTTTCTTT. It codes for CASRTPAGGTGTEAFF.

This clonotype was detected ten times or more. The chain recombines TRBV20-1 with TRBJ2-7, with 8 nucleotides matching TRBD1. V shed 2 bases and J 4 bases; nucleotides not matched to a gene: 10. Germline CDR1 is DFQATT and CDR2 is SNEGSKA (reference sequence). The CDR3 runs to 15 residues. Written as DNA, the CDR3 is TGCAGTGCTAGAAACCCGGGACAGGCCTCGTACGAGCAGTACTTC. Translated: CSARNPGQASYEQYF.

This clonotype was seen ten or more times. The rearrangement uses TRBV12-3 or TRBV12-4 and TRBJ1-2; D is unclear. Between the trimmed V and J ends, which lost 5 bases and 3 bases, there was a span of 4 bases. The CDR3 spans 11 residues. The CDR3 bases are TGTGCCAGCAGTACCTACTATGGCTACACCTTC. This sequence encodes CASSTYYGYTF.

This clonotype has ten or more counts. This chain joins TRBV7-9 and TRBJ1-1; TRBD1 is a possible D gene (5 bases). Trimming left V 4 bases short and J 5 bases short, with 11 bases between. The CDR3 has 13 residues. From germline, CDR1 is SEHNR and CDR2 FQNEAQ (reference sequence). The CDR3 coding sequence is TGTGCCAGCAGCTCTTTGACAGAGACTGAAGCTTTCTTT. Amino acid sequence: CASSSLTETEAFF.

The rearrangement joins TRBV5-1 to TRBJ2-3, with TRBD1 as a possible D gene (6 bases). Trimming removed 4 bases at V and 0 bases at J, with 12 bases between. CDR3 length: 15 amino acids. Germline loops: CDR1 SGHRS, CDR2 YFSETQ. CDR3 sequence: CASSIGGSSTDTQYF. The CDR3 nucleotides read TGCGCCAGCAGCATAGGGGGTTCTAGCACAGATACGCAGTATTTT.

This clonotype has at least ten counts. This sequence joins TRBV20-1 and TRBJ1-2; D is uncertain. Trimming cost V 4 bases and J 1 base, with 4 bases left between them. Germline lookup yields CDR1 DFQATT and CDR2 SNEGSKA (reference sequence). The CDR3 has 11 residues. In nucleotides, the CDR3 is TGCAGTGCTACCGATAACTATGGCTACACCTTC. It codes for CSATDNYGYTF.

This clonotype was detected ten times or more. The genes are TRBV6-1 and TRBJ1-5, with TRBD1 as a possible D gene (6 bases). The CDR3 is 17 amino acids. V lost 5 bases to trimming and J lost 2 bases, with 19 bases between them. The germline V gene has CDR1 MNHNS and CDR2 SASEGT. CDR3 sequence: CASSPGGRLTGNQPQHF. The CDR3 coding sequence is TGTGCCAGCAGTCCCGGGGGCCGGCTAACTGGCAATCAGCCCCAGCATTTT.

This clonotype came up many times. This chain links TRBV4-3 with TRBJ2-7; TRBD2 matches 12 bases. Germline loops: CDR1 LGHNA, CDR2 YSLEER. V dropped 0 bases and J dropped 3; count of bases not matched to a gene: 0. There are 15 residues in the CDR3. CDR3 DNA: TGCGCCAGCAGCCAAGAGACTAGCGGGAGCTACGAGCAGTACTTC. Translation gives CASSQETSGSYEQYF.